This is a list of T cell receptor beta chains from one sample in a study of CD8 T cells in Susac syndrome. Via MiXCR, TCRdb re-called the immunoSEQ multiplex PCR reads, giving one row per CDR3 protein. The sample holds under 200,000 distinct CDR3 sequences, just under 95% seen once. Material for sequencing was CD8+ T cells from PBMCs. These receptors all come from a human donor with Susac syndrome. Each CDR3 is given with its conserved first and last residue. Fields, in order: D gene, J gene, clone size, V gene, CDR3 protein, CDR3 DNA. A D gene is named only where the DNA matches it firmly. For some rows the clone size is stated as once, few or many, or as a class when expanded; others skip it.

d_gene: .
j_gene: TRBJ1-1
abundance: .
v_gene: TRBV12-3/TRBV12-4
CDR3aa: CASRSQEVTEAFF
CDR3nt: TGTGCCAGCAGATCCCAGGAGGTCACTGAAGCTTTCTTT

d_gene: TRBD2
j_gene: TRBJ2-1
abundance: .
v_gene: TRBV5-6
CDR3aa: CASSPGGTEQFF
CDR3nt: TGTGCCAGCAGCCCGGGGGGTACTGAGCAGTTCTTC

d_gene: TRBD2
j_gene: TRBJ2-3
abundance: .
v_gene: TRBV6-5
CDR3aa: CASSLLAETSTDTQYF
CDR3nt: TGTGCCAGCAGTTTACTAGCGGAGACTAGCACAGATACGCAGTATTTT

d_gene: .
j_gene: TRBJ2-3
abundance: .
v_gene: TRBV7-9
CDR3aa: CASSSMEGSSDTQYF
CDR3nt: TGTGCCAGCAGCTCGATGGAGGGCTCCTCAGATACGCAGTATTTT

d_gene: .
j_gene: TRBJ1-2
abundance: .
v_gene: TRBV5-1
CDR3aa: CASSLDKSNYGYTF
CDR3nt: TGCGCCAGCAGCTTGGACAAATCTAACTATGGCTACACCTTC

d_gene: TRBD2
j_gene: TRBJ2-1
abundance: once
v_gene: TRBV13
CDR3aa: CASSAAGESYNEQFF
CDR3nt: TGTGCCAGCAGCGCAGCGGGAGAGTCCTACAATGAGCAGTTCTTC

d_gene: .
j_gene: TRBJ2-6
abundance: .
v_gene: TRBV7-6
CDR3aa: CASSFYSPDSSSGANVLTF
CDR3nt: TGTGCCAGCAGCTTCTATTCACCAGACAGTTCCTCTGGGGCCAACGTCCTGACTTTC

d_gene: .
j_gene: TRBJ1-1
abundance: .
v_gene: TRBV7-9
CDR3aa: CASRQPIHTEAFF
CDR3nt: TGTGCCAGCAGACAACCCATACACACTGAAGCTTTCTTT

d_gene: .
j_gene: TRBJ2-6
abundance: .
v_gene: TRBV10-3
CDR3aa: CAISESSSSGANVLTF
CDR3nt: TGTGCCATCAGTGAGAGCAGCAGCTCTGGGGCCAACGTCCTGACTTTC

d_gene: TRBD1
j_gene: TRBJ1-3
abundance: once
v_gene: TRBV18
CDR3aa: CASSSRTGVGNTIYF
CDR3nt: TGTGCCAGCTCATCCCGGACAGGGGTCGGAAACACCATATATTTT

d_gene: .
j_gene: TRBJ2-2
abundance: .
v_gene: TRBV12-3/TRBV12-4
CDR3aa: CASSPDSANTGELFF
CDR3nt: TGTGCCAGCAGTCCGGACAGCGCGAACACCGGGGAGCTGTTTTTT

d_gene: .
j_gene: TRBJ1-1
abundance: .
v_gene: TRBV7-9
CDR3aa: CASSQLLDTEAFF
CDR3nt: TGTGCCAGCAGCCAATTGTTAGACACTGAAGCTTTCTTT

d_gene: .
j_gene: TRBJ2-7
abundance: once
v_gene: TRBV7-9
CDR3aa: CASSFVLEGAETSYEQYF
CDR3nt: TGTGCCAGCAGCTTTGTCTTAGAAGGGGCAGAAACTTCCTACGAGCAGTACTTC

d_gene: .
j_gene: TRBJ1-5
abundance: .
v_gene: TRBV15
CDR3aa: CATSRGTVMGQPQHF
CDR3nt: TGTGCCACCAGCAGAGGAACGGTGATGGGTCAGCCCCAGCATTTT

d_gene: .
j_gene: TRBJ1-5
abundance: .
v_gene: TRBV12-3/TRBV12-4
CDR3aa: CASSSAWTVSNQPQHF
CDR3nt: TGTGCCAGCAGTTCTGCCTGGACAGTTAGCAATCAGCCCCAGCATTTT

d_gene: TRBD1
j_gene: TRBJ1-2
abundance: .
v_gene: TRBV30
CDR3aa: CAWSVLGQGAPVNYGYTF
CDR3nt: TGTGCCTGGAGTGTACTCGGCCAGGGGGCACCTGTTAACTATGGCTACACCTTC

d_gene: .
j_gene: TRBJ1-5
abundance: .
v_gene: TRBV18
CDR3aa: CASSQTKIQPQHF
CDR3nt: TGTGCCAGCTCACAAACAAAAATCCAGCCCCAGCATTTT

d_gene: .
j_gene: TRBJ2-6
abundance: .
v_gene: TRBV7-9
CDR3aa: CASSTEGVGANVLTF
CDR3nt: TGTGCCAGCTCCACCGAGGGGGTCGGGGCCAACGTCCTGACTTTC

d_gene: .
j_gene: TRBJ1-1
abundance: .
v_gene: TRBV4-1
CDR3aa: CASSQVGQKNTEAFF
CDR3nt: TGCGCCAGCAGCCAAGTTGGGCAGAAGAACACTGAAGCTTTCTTT

d_gene: .
j_gene: TRBJ1-2
abundance: .
v_gene: TRBV7-2
CDR3aa: CASSPFGGPNYGYTF
CDR3nt: TGTGCCAGCAGCCCATTTGGGGGGCCTAACTATGGCTACACCTTC

d_gene: .
j_gene: TRBJ1-3
abundance: .
v_gene: TRBV7-9
CDR3aa: CASSSSGTSSGNTIYF
CDR3nt: TGTGCCAGCAGCTCCTCCGGGACCTCCTCTGGAAACACCATATATTTT

d_gene: TRBD2
j_gene: TRBJ2-3
abundance: .
v_gene: TRBV7-2
CDR3aa: CASSSALLAGGPRDTQYF
CDR3nt: TGTGCCAGCAGCTCTGCCTTACTAGCGGGGGGGCCGAGAGATACGCAGTATTTT

d_gene: .
j_gene: TRBJ1-1
abundance: .
v_gene: TRBV5-8
CDR3aa: CASSRPERDAFF
CDR3nt: TGTGCCAGCAGCCGTCCCGAGCGGGATGCTTTCTTT

d_gene: TRBD1
j_gene: TRBJ1-6
abundance: .
v_gene: TRBV18
CDR3aa: CASSRGTGDNSPLHF
CDR3nt: TGTGCCAGCTCAAGAGGGACAGGCGATAATTCACCCCTCCACTTT

d_gene: .
j_gene: TRBJ2-7
abundance: .
v_gene: TRBV6-4
CDR3aa: CASSPGLQSYEQYF
CDR3nt: TGTGCCAGCAGTCCGGGACTCCAGTCCTACGAGCAGTACTTC

d_gene: TRBD2
j_gene: TRBJ2-7
abundance: .
v_gene: TRBV20-1
CDR3aa: CSTLAGGSSYEQYF
CDR3nt: TGCAGTACCTTAGCGGGCGGGAGCTCCTACGAGCAGTACTTC

d_gene: TRBD1
j_gene: TRBJ2-7
abundance: .
v_gene: TRBV13
CDR3aa: CASSTNSRDRDYEQYF
CDR3nt: TGTGCCAGCAGCACGAACAGCCGGGACAGGGATTACGAGCAGTACTTC

d_gene: TRBD1
j_gene: TRBJ1-5
abundance: once
v_gene: TRBV9
CDR3aa: CASSPEDREGGPQHF
CDR3nt: TGTGCCAGCAGCCCTGAGGACAGGGAAGGAGGGCCCCAGCATTTT

d_gene: .
j_gene: TRBJ1-2
abundance: .
v_gene: TRBV6-1
CDR3aa: CASSEWRGASYGYTF
CDR3nt: TGTGCCAGCAGTGAATGGCGGGGGGCTAGCTATGGCTACACCTTC

d_gene: .
j_gene: TRBJ2-1
abundance: .
v_gene: TRBV30
CDR3aa: CAWSVIRDDEQFF
CDR3nt: TGTGCCTGGAGTGTTATAAGGGATGATGAGCAGTTCTTC

d_gene: .
j_gene: TRBJ1-2
abundance: .
v_gene: TRBV29-1
CDR3aa: CSVDEGNYGYTF
CDR3nt: TGCAGCGTTGATGAGGGTAACTATGGCTACACCTTC

d_gene: .
j_gene: TRBJ2-5
abundance: .
v_gene: TRBV14
CDR3aa: CASSQDHWTEETQYF
CDR3nt: TGTGCCAGCAGCCAAGATCATTGGACAGAAGAGACCCAGTACTTC